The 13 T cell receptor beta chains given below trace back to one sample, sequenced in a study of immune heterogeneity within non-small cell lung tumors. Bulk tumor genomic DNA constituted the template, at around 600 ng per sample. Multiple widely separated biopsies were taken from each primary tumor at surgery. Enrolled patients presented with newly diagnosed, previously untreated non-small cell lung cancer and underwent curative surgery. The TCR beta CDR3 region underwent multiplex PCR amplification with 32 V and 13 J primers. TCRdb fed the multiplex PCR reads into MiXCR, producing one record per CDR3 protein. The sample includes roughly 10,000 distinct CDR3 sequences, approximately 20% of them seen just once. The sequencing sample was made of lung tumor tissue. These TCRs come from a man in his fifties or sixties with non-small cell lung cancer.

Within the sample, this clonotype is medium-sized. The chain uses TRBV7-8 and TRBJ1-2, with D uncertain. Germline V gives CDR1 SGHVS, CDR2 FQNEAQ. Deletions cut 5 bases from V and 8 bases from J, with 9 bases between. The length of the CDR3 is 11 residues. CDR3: CASSPLLGYTF. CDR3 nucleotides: TGTGCCAGCAGCCCCCTTCTAGGCTACACCTTC.

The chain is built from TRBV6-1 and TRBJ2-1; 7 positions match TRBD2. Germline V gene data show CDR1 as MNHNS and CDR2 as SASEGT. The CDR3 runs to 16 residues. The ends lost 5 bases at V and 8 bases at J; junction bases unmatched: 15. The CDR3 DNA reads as TGTGCCAGCAGTACCCCCCGGGGCGGGAGACGCTATGAGCAGTTCTTC. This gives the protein CASSTPRGGRRYEQFF.

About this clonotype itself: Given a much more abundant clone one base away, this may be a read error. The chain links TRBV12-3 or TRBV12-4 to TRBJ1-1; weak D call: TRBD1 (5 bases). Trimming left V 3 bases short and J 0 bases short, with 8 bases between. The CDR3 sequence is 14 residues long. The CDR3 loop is CASSLGHVNTEAFF. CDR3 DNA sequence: TGTGCCAGCAGTTTGGGGCATGTGAACACTGAAGCTTTCTTT.

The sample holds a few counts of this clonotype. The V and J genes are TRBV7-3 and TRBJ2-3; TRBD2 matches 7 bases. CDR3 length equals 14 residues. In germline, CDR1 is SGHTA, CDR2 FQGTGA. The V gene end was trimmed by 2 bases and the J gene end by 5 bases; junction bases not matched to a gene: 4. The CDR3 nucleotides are TGTGCCAGCAGCTTAGCGGGAGTGGGAGATACGCAGTATTTT. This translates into CASSLAGVGDTQYF.

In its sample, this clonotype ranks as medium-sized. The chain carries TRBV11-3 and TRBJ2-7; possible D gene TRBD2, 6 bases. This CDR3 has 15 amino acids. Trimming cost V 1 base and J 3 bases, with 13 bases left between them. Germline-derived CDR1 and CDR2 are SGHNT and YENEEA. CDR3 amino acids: CASSLGQPGGYEQYF. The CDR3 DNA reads TGTGCCAGCAGCTTAGGCCAGCCCGGGGGCTACGAGCAGTACTTC.

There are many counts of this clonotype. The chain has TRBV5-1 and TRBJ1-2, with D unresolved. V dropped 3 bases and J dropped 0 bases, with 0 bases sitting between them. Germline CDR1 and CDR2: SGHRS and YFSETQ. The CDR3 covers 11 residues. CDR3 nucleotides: TGCGCCAGCAGCTCTAACTATGGCTACACCTTC. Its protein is CASSSNYGYTF. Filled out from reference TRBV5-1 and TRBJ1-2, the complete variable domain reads KAGVTQTPRYLIKTRGQQVTLSCSPISGHRSVSWYQQTPGQGLQFLFEYFSETQRNKGNFPGRFSGRQFSNSRSEMNVSTLELGDSALYLCASSSNYGYTFGSGTRLTVV.

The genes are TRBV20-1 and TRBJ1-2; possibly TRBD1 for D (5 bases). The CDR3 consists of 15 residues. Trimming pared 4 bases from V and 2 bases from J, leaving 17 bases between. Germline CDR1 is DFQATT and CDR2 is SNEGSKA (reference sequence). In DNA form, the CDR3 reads TGCAGTGCTACCCTTCCCGGGACGGAAAACTATGGCTACACCTTC. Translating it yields CSATLPGTENYGYTF.

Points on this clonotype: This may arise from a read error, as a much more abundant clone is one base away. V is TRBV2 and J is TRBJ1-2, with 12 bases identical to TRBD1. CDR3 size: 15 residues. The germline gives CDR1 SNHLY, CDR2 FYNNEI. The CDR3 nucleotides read TGTGCCAGCAGTGATTCGGGACAGGGGGCTTTTGGCCACACCTTC. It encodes CASSDSGQGAFGHTF.

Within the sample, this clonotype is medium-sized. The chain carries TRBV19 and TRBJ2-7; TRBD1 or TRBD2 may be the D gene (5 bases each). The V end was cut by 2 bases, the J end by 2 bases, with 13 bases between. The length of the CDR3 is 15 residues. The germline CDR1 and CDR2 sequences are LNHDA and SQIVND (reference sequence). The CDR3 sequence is CASSISSRGAYEQYF. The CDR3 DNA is TGTGCCAGTAGTATAAGCTCCCGAGGGGCCTACGAGCAGTACTTC.

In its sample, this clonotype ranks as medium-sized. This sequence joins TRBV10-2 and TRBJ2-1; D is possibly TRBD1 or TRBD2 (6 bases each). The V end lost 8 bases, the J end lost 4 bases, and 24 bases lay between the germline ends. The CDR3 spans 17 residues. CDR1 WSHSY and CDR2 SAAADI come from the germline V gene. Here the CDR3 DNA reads TGCGCCAGCCTTTGGCGGGGAACTGGAGGGGGATACAATGAGCAGTTCTTC. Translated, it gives CASLWRGTGGGYNEQFF.

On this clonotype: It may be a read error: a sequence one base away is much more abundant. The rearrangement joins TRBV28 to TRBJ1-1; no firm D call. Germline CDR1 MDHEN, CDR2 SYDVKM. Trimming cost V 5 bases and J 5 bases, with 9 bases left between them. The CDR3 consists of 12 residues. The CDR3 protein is CASSKTWTEAFF. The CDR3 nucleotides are TGTGCCAGCAGTAAGACGTGGACTGAAGCTTTCTTT.

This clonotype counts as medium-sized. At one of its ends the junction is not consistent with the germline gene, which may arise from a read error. CDR3 sequence: CASTLGIYEQYF. As DNA, the CDR3 is TGTGCCAGCACTTTAGGGATCTACGAGCAGTACTTC. The chain carries TRBV27 and TRBJ2-7; no clear D gene. The V gene's germline CDR1 is MNHEY and CDR2 SMNVEV (reference sequence). The CDR3 consists of 12 residues.

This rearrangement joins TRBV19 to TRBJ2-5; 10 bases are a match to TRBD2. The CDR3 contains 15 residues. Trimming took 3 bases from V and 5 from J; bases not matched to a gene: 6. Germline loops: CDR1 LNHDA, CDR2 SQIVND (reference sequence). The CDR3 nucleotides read TGTGCCAGTAGTATGGGACTAGCGTATGATGAGACCCAGTACTTC. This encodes CASSMGLAYDETQYF.